The next 14 T cell receptor beta chains were all read from a single sample in a study of early T cells in non-severe SARS-CoV-2 infection (dated by TCRdb to 2020 to 2023). Libraries came from 5' RACE. Sequencing relied on a NextSeq 500. TCRdb reanalyzed the raw reads on its own, using fastp at Q25 for trimming and MiXCR for clone calling, and kept in-frame beta chains. Rows are combined by CDR3 protein, so each entry shows the most common genes and DNA. The sample has 64,000 or so distinct CDR3 sequences on record, about 12% of them singletons. The ten largest account for more than 1.2% of the sample. The material was whole blood, obtained at baseline. All receptors come from an adult who was a healthcare worker with PCR-confirmed SARS-CoV-2 infection or an uninfected control (not recorded which).

The rearrangement links TRBV29-1 to TRBJ1-3; D not certain. Germline CDR1 is SQVTM and CDR2 is ANQGSEA. Between the trimmed V and J ends, which lost 4 bases and 4 bases, there was a span of 5 bases. The CDR3 covers 11 residues. The CDR3 coding sequence is TGCAGCGTTGTAGGGGGAAACACCATATATTTT. It specifies CSVVGGNTIYF.

V gene TRBV4-1 combines with J gene TRBJ2-2; 7 bases are shared with TRBD1. CDR1 and CDR2 (germline): MGHRA, YSYEKL. With V trimmed by 4 bases and J by 0 bases, 5 bases remained unmatched. The length of the CDR3 is 16 residues. CDR3 coding DNA: TGCGCCAGCAGCCGAGGGGGCCTGACGAACACCGGGGAGCTGTTTTTT. Amino acid sequence: CASSRGGLTNTGELFF.

This clonotype came up many times. The chain joins TRBV5-5 to TRBJ2-4; 8 positions match TRBD1. The junction had 6 bases not matched to a gene; V was cut back by 4 bases and J by 0 bases. In germline, CDR1 is SGHKS, CDR2 YYEKEE (reference sequence). This CDR3 spans 16 amino acids. DNA of the CDR3: TGTGCCAGCAGCCTAGGACAGGGCCTAGCCAAAAACATTCAGTACTTC. The encoded protein is CASSLGQGLAKNIQYF.

This chain connects TRBV18 to TRBJ2-7; D perhaps matches TRBD2 (5 bases). The CDR3 spans 14 residues. The germline CDR1 and CDR2 sequences are KGHSH and LQKENI. Trimming pared 0 bases from V and 0 bases from J, leaving 6 bases between. The CDR3 nucleotides are TGTGCCAGCTCACCACCAGCGGCCTCCTACGAGCAGTACTTC. This translates into CASSPPAASYEQYF.

This chain's CDR3 is CASSPDTGEQFF. DNA for the CDR3: TGTGCCAGCAGCCCCGACACGGGTGAGCAGTTCTTC. J is TRBJ2-1 and V is TRBV7-2; D not resolved. The CDR3 runs to 12 residues. V shed 5 bases and J shed 9 bases, with 11 bases lying between them. Germline V gene sequence: CDR1 SGHTA, CDR2 FQGNSA. Based on the CDR3 plus reference TRBV7-2 and TRBJ2-1, the full variable domain is GAGVSQSPSNKVTEKGKDVELRCDPISGHTALYWYRQSLGQGLEFLIYFQGNSAPDKSGLPSDRFSAERTGGSVSTLTIQRTQQEDSAVYLCASSPDTGEQFFGPGTRLTVL.

CDR3 loop: CASSILTRGPTYGYTF. DNA for the CDR3: TGTGCCAGTAGTATCCTAACCAGGGGACCCACCTATGGCTACACCTTC. This chain links TRBV19 with TRBJ1-2; tentatively, D is TRBD1 (6 bases). The germline gives CDR1 LNHDA, CDR2 SQIVND (reference sequence). V was shortened by 3 bases and J by 4 bases, with 18 bases between the two germline ends. The CDR3 length is 16 residues.

To note about this clonotype: One end of the junction does not line up with germline, which may come from a read error. The chain uses TRBV27 and TRBJ2-7; no reliable D call. The CDR3 consists of 13 residues. CDR1 and CDR2 (germline): MNHEY, SMNVEV (reference sequence). This chain's CDR3 is CASSSLAPYGQYF. The CDR3 nucleotides read TGTGCCAGCAGTAGTCTCGCCCCTTACGGGCAGTACTTC.

This clonotype occurred a few times. This chain links TRBV29-1 with TRBJ2-5; D unresolved. Germline assignment: CDR1 SQVTM and CDR2 ANQGSEA. V dropped 5 bases and J dropped 7 bases, with 8 bases sitting between them. This CDR3 region has 10 residues. The CDR3 reads CSVSTGTQYF. The CDR3 DNA is TGCAGCGTTTCTACCGGGACCCAGTACTTC.

There are a few counts of this clonotype. This rearrangement joins TRBV7-6 to TRBJ1-1; TRBD1 is a possible D gene (5 bases). Germline assignment: CDR1 SGHVS and CDR2 FNYEAQ. This CDR3 is built from 14 residues. Trimming cost V 1 base and J 3 bases, with 9 bases left between them. The CDR3 nucleotides read TGTGCCAGCAGCTTAGGGCGGGGGGACACTGAAGCTTTCTTT. Protein sequence: CASSLGRGDTEAFF.

CDR3 bases: TGCAGTGCTATGGGCCCCTCAGACAGAGGGAACACCGGGGAGCTGTTTTTT. Its translation is CSAMGPSDRGNTGELFF. This sequence joins TRBV20-1 and TRBJ2-2; weak D call: TRBD1 (5 bases). CDR1 and CDR2 from the germline V gene are DFQATT and SNEGSKA (reference sequence). This CDR3 spans 17 amino acids. Trimming took off 4 bases at V and 1 base at J, with 19 bases between the two ends.

The chain carries TRBV20-1 and TRBJ2-5; TRBD1 matches 8 bases. V lost 3 bases to trimming and J lost 8 bases; unmatched junction nucleotides: 5. The length of the CDR3 is 12 residues. Germline V gene lookup returns CDR1 DFQATT and CDR2 SNEGSKA (reference sequence). The CDR3 region has the DNA TGCAGTGCTAGGACAGGGGAAGTAACCCAGTACTTC. This sequence encodes CSARTGEVTQYF.

This clonotype was seen a few times. In DNA form, the CDR3 reads TGTGCCAGCAGCTTCCATAGCACAGATACGCAGTATTTT. Its protein is CASSFHSTDTQYF. This chain uses TRBV5-5 with TRBJ2-3; no clear D. This CDR3 region has 13 residues. Trimming removed 2 bases from V and 0 bases from J, with 4 bases in between. Germline V CDR1 and CDR2: SGHKS, YYEKEE (reference sequence).

This clonotype was counted a few times. The chain combines TRBV19 with TRBJ1-3; the D is unclear. Germline V lookup: CDR1 LNHDA, CDR2 SQIVND (reference sequence). This CDR3 region has 13 residues. The V end lost 6 bases, the J end lost 0 bases, and 6 bases lay between the germline ends. CDR3 protein: CASSGSSGNTIYF. The CDR3 DNA sequence: TGTGCCAGTAGCGGATCCTCTGGAAACACCATATATTTT.

The rearrangement links TRBV5-1 to TRBJ2-2; the match to TRBD2 covers 15 bases. The CDR3 has 17 residues. V lost 1 base, J lost 5 bases, and 3 bases stayed unmatched. Per germline, CDR1 SGHRS and CDR2 YFSETQ. CDR3 DNA: TGCGCCAGCAGCTTGTCAGGGACTAGCGGGAGGACCGGGGAGCTGTTTTTT. This sequence encodes CASSLSGTSGRTGELFF.